This T cell receptor (beta chain) stems from a study of breast tumors, draining lymph nodes, adjacent tissues. This clonotype was seen ten or more times. The antigen is undetermined. The CDR3 is 11 amino acids. Germline V gives CDR1 SGHDN, CDR2 FVKESK. V dropped 1 base and J dropped 13 bases, with 10 bases sitting between them. Axillary draining lymph nodes of breast cancer patients supplied the node samples. Study-wide results and limits: Luminal-like breast cancer showed significantly higher tumor–nontumor repertoire similarity than basal-like.

TCRdb independently ran MiXCR on the multiplex PCR reads; one entry per CDR3 protein. The sample records about 230,000 distinct CDR3 sequences, about 30% being singletons. The chain employs TRBV14 and TRBJ2-5; unclear D gene. Sequenced input: axillary lymph node tissue. The clonotype was recovered from a female donor with breast cancer. Some clones in this sample may be carry-over from other donors' samples. The CDR3 DNA follows: TGTGCCAGCAGCCAAGGGTACCGGAGGTACTTC. Translation: CASSQGYRRYF.